These 3 T cell receptor beta chains share one sample of origin, sequenced in a study of T cells in localized non-small cell lung cancer. This table comes from immunoSEQ multiplex PCR, and its TCRdb copy is limited to in-frame clones, with some not included. The sample comprises 12,000 or so clones, around 85% of which are singletons, and about 20% rests with the top ten. The sample here was peripheral blood, taken before any cancer treatment. All receptors come from a male donor older than 55 with stage I lung adenocarcinoma.

The rearrangement uses TRBV6-1 and TRBJ2-3; 11 positions agree with TRBD2. CDR1 and CDR2 from the germline V gene are MNHNS and SASEGT. The CDR3 has 17 amino acids. V was pared by 1 base and J by 3 bases, with 6 bases of the junction left unmatched. CDR3 sequence reads: CASSEVWASGGTDTQYF. CDR3 DNA: TGTGCCAGCAGTGAAGTTTGGGCTAGCGGGGGGACAGATACGCAGTATTTT.

Here the CDR3 reads CASSFLGQGRDTQYF. The CDR3 nucleotides read TGTGCCAGCAGCTTCCTAGGACAGGGAAGGGATACGCAGTATTTT. The V call is TRBV11-2, the J call TRBJ2-3, with 8 bases fitting TRBD1. Germline V gives CDR1 SGHAT, CDR2 FQNNGV. V was clipped by 3 bases and J by 6 bases; unmatched bases: 8. The CDR3 is 15 residues long.

This chain uses TRBV11-2 with TRBJ1-6; weak D call: TRBD1 (5 bases). The CDR3 has 15 amino acids. Trimming cost V 0 bases and J 7 bases, with 10 bases left between them. Germline lookup yields CDR1 SGHAT and CDR2 FQNNGV. This chain's CDR3 is CASSLEGVSNSPLHF. CDR3 bases: TGTGCCAGCAGCTTAGAGGGGGTGTCAAATTCACCCCTCCACTTT. The variable domain in full, with the rest retrieved from reference TRBV11-2 and TRBJ1-6, is EAGVAQSPRYKIIEKRQSVAFWCNPISGHATLYWYQQILGQGPKLLIQFQNNGVVDDSQLPKDRFSAERLKGVDSTLKIQPAKLEDSAVYLCASSLEGVSNSPLHFGNGTRLTVT.